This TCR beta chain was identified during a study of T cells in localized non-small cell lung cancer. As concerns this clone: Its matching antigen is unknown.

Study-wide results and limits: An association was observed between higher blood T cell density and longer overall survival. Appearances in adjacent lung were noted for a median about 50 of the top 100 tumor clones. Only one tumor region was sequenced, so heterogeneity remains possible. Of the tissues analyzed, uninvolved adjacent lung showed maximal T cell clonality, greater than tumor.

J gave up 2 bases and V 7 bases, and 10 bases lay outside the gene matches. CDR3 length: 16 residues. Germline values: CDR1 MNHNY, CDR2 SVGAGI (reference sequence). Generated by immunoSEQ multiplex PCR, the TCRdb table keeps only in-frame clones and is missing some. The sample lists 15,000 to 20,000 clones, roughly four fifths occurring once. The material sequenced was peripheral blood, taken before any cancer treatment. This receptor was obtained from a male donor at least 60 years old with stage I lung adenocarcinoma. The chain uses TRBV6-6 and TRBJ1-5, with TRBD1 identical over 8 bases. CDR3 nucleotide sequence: TGTGCCAGCACCAATGATCCAGGGGGCCGCAATCAGCCCCAGCATTTT. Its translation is CASTNDPGGRNQPQHF.